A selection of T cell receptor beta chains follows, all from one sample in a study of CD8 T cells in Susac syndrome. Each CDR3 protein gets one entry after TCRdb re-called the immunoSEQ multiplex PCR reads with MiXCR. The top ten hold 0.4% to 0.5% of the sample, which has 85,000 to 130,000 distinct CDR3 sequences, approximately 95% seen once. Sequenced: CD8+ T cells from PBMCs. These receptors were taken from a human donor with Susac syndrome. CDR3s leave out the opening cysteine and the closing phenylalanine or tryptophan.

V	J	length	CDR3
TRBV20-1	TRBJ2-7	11	SARPSGSYEQY
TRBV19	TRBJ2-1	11	ASRQGGVDEQF
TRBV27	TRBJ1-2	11	ASSGGTIYGYT
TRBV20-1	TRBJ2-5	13	SARDRLAGGGTQY
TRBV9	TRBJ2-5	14	ASSDLPQGVQETQY
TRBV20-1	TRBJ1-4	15	SARDSYSGGPNEKLF
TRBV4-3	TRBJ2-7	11	ASSQWGGYEQY
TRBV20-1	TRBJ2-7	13	SAHPGDSASYEQY
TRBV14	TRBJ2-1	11	ASSRRQRDEQF
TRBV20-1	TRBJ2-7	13	SARDTARGRVEQY
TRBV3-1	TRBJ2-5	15	ASSQEVKGTGEETQY
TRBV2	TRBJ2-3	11	ASRGLGRDTQY
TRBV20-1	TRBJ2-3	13	SARRTGAGTDTQY
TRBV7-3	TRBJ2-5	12	ASSLSDGQETQY
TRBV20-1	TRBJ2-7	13	SARDILAGIYEQY
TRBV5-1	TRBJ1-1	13	ASSPPRELNTEAF
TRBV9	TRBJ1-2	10	ASRTGYYGYT
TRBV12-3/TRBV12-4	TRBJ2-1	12	ASNYLAVLNEQF
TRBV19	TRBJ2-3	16	ASSNSILDRGLSDTQY
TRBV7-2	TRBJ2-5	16	ASSLALTSGDYQETQY
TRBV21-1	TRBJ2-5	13	ASRKGGGRGETQY
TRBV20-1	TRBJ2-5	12	SAIQDIQQETQY
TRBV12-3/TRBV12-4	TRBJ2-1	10	ASSLGGDEQF
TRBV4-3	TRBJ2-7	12	ASSQDGDRAEQY
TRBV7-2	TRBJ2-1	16	ASSSSIERDRIYNEQF
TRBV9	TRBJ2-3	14	ASSAPGAGETDTQY
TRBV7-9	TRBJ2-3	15	ASRKDRTSELGGTQY
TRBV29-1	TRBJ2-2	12	SARTGPDTGELF
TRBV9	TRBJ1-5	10	ASGGRTQPQH
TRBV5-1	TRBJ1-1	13	ASSLEAGWNTEAF
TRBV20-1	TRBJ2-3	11	SARSGGAVTQY
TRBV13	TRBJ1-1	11	ASSWGRGTEAF
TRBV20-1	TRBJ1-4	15	SAKAADSTDFNEKLF